A selection of T cell receptor beta chains follows, all from one sample in a study of PD-1 blockade in classical Hodgkin lymphoma. Clones were read by immunoSEQ multiplex PCR, and TCRdb kept only the in-frame ones, dropping some. Seen here are fewer than 45,000 clones, over 60% observed once, and the top ten hold 9.5% to 13%. Material: peripheral blood mononuclear cells (PBMCs), obtained at baseline. The receptors stem from a human donor with classical Hodgkin lymphoma. Both conserved end residues are part of each CDR3. Each record gives: V gene, clone size, J gene, D gene, CDR3 protein, CDR3 DNA. D genes are given only for firm matches. Clone size appears in some rows only: once, few, many, or a class for an expanded clone.

V gene: TRBV7-9
clone size: NA
J gene: TRBJ1-3
D gene: NA
CDR3 protein: CASSLKGEALTGNTIYF
CDR3 DNA: TGTGCCAGCAGCTTAAAGGGGGAGGCACTGACTGGAAACACCATATATTTT

V gene: TRBV5-1
clone size: few
J gene: TRBJ2-1
D gene: TRBD2
CDR3 protein: CASRLPGLAGVGEQFF
CDR3 DNA: TGCGCCAGCAGGTTACCGGGACTAGCGGGAGTGGGTGAGCAGTTCTTC

V gene: TRBV28
clone size: NA
J gene: TRBJ1-1
D gene: NA
CDR3 protein: CASSFISANTEAFF
CDR3 DNA: TGTGCCAGCAGTTTTATCTCTGCGAACACTGAAGCTTTCTTT

V gene: TRBV4-3
clone size: few
J gene: TRBJ2-1
D gene: NA
CDR3 protein: CASSQEAIATPVGSYNEQFF
CDR3 DNA: TGCGCCAGCAGCCAAGAGGCCATAGCCACACCCGTGGGCTCCTACAATGAGCAGTTCTTC

V gene: TRBV28
clone size: NA
J gene: TRBJ2-3
D gene: TRBD1
CDR3 protein: CASSILGRWGQAEHPSTDTQYF
CDR3 DNA: TGTGCCAGCAGTATACTAGGGAGATGGGGACAGGCAGAACACCCTAGCACAGATACGCAGTATTTT

V gene: TRBV29-1
clone size: NA
J gene: TRBJ2-5
D gene: NA
CDR3 protein: CSASRGWKETQYF
CDR3 DNA: TGCAGCGCCTCCAGAGGGTGGAAAGAGACCCAGTACTTC

V gene: TRBV28
clone size: once
J gene: TRBJ1-5
D gene: TRBD1
CDR3 protein: CASSLGQGYRQPQHF
CDR3 DNA: TGTGCCAGCAGTTTGGGACAGGGTTATAGGCAGCCCCAGCATTTT

V gene: TRBV7-8
clone size: NA
J gene: TRBJ2-7
D gene: NA
CDR3 protein: CASSSGGWGYEQYF
CDR3 DNA: TGTGCCAGCAGCTCGGGCGGCTGGGGCTACGAGCAGTACTTC

V gene: TRBV21-1
clone size: NA
J gene: TRBJ1-6
D gene: NA
CDR3 protein: CASTNSPLHF
CDR3 DNA: TGTGCCAGTACCAATTCACCCCTCCACTTT

V gene: TRBV7-8
clone size: NA
J gene: TRBJ1-5
D gene: TRBD1
CDR3 protein: CASSLVGGAFQPQHF
CDR3 DNA: TGTGCCAGCAGCTTGGTAGGGGGCGCCTTTCAGCCCCAGCATTTT

V gene: TRBV18
clone size: NA
J gene: TRBJ2-1
D gene: NA
CDR3 protein: CASSPNPSAYNEQFF
CDR3 DNA: TGTGCCAGCTCACCAAACCCTAGCGCGTACAATGAGCAGTTCTTC

V gene: TRBV6-5
clone size: NA
J gene: TRBJ1-2
D gene: NA
CDR3 protein: CASSYSKVGDNYGYTF
CDR3 DNA: TGTGCCAGCAGTTACTCGAAAGTAGGAGATAACTATGGCTACACCTTC

V gene: TRBV4-3
clone size: NA
J gene: TRBJ2-1
D gene: NA
CDR3 protein: CASSQDGQDEQFF
CDR3 DNA: TGCGCCAGCAGCCAAGATGGTCAGGATGAGCAGTTCTTC

V gene: TRBV19
clone size: NA
J gene: TRBJ1-4
D gene: TRBD1
CDR3 protein: CAAGTGTEKLFF
CDR3 DNA: TGTGCAGCCGGGACAGGGACGGAAAAACTGTTTTTT

V gene: TRBV2
clone size: once
J gene: TRBJ1-5
D gene: NA
CDR3 protein: CASSGGLRNQPQHF
CDR3 DNA: TGTGCCAGCAGTGGGGGTCTCCGGAATCAGCCCCAGCATTTT

V gene: TRBV19
clone size: few
J gene: TRBJ1-5
D gene: NA
CDR3 protein: CASSPYSVNQPQHF
CDR3 DNA: TGTGCCAGTAGTCCTTACAGTGTGAATCAGCCCCAGCATTTT

V gene: TRBV9
clone size: NA
J gene: TRBJ1-1
D gene: TRBD1
CDR3 protein: CASSRSGTGGTEAFF
CDR3 DNA: TGTGCCAGCAGCCGGTCCGGGACAGGGGGGACTGAAGCTTTCTTT

V gene: TRBV4-1
clone size: NA
J gene: TRBJ2-7
D gene: TRBD1
CDR3 protein: CASSQDLGFRDRGPEQHF
CDR3 DNA: TGCGCCAGCAGCCAAGATCTGGGCTTTAGGGACAGGGGCCCCGAGCAGCACTTC

V gene: TRBV7-6
clone size: once
J gene: TRBJ2-3
D gene: TRBD2
CDR3 protein: CASSLGLPTDTQYF
CDR3 DNA: TGTGCCAGCAGCTTGGGACTACCCACAGATACGCAGTATTTT

V gene: TRBV28
clone size: NA
J gene: TRBJ1-6
D gene: NA
CDR3 protein: CASSLGDVQNSPLHF
CDR3 DNA: TGTGCCAGCAGTTTAGGGGACGTCCAAAATTCACCCCTCCACTTT

V gene: TRBV28
clone size: NA
J gene: TRBJ2-7
D gene: TRBD2
CDR3 protein: CASSLAGGTYEQYF
CDR3 DNA: TGTGCCAGCAGTTTAGCGGGAGGAACGTACGAGCAGTACTTC

V gene: TRBV11-2
clone size: NA
J gene: TRBJ1-4
D gene: NA
CDR3 protein: CASSPRGGPLRSTNEKLFF
CDR3 DNA: TGTGCCAGCAGCCCCCGGGGCGGCCCACTCCGCTCAACTAATGAAAAACTGTTTTTT

V gene: TRBV7-7
clone size: NA
J gene: TRBJ1-2
D gene: TRBD1
CDR3 protein: CASSLGQGGYGYTF
CDR3 DNA: TGTGCTAGCAGCTTAGGACAGGGGGGCTATGGCTACACCTTC

V gene: TRBV7-2
clone size: few
J gene: TRBJ2-3
D gene: NA
CDR3 protein: CASSSWRGADTQYF
CDR3 DNA: TGTGCCAGCAGCTCGTGGCGAGGCGCAGATACGCAGTATTTT

V gene: TRBV21-1
clone size: many
J gene: TRBJ1-5
D gene: NA
CDR3 protein: CASSQRRGPQPQHF
CDR3 DNA: TGTGCCAGCAGCCAAAGAAGGGGGCCACAGCCCCAGCATTTT

V gene: TRBV6-1
clone size: few
J gene: TRBJ2-7
D gene: NA
CDR3 protein: CASTGATEQYF
CDR3 DNA: TGTGCCAGCACGGGGGCGACCGAGCAGTACTTC

V gene: TRBV13
clone size: NA
J gene: TRBJ2-7
D gene: NA
CDR3 protein: CASTASFSYEQYF
CDR3 DNA: TGTGCCAGCACGGCTAGCTTCTCCTACGAGCAGTACTTC

V gene: TRBV14
clone size: NA
J gene: TRBJ2-7
D gene: TRBD1
CDR3 protein: CASSQGQDRGTYEQYF
CDR3 DNA: TGTGCCAGCAGCCAAGGCCAGGACAGGGGGACCTACGAGCAGTACTTC

V gene: TRBV29-1
clone size: NA
J gene: TRBJ2-3
D gene: TRBD2
CDR3 protein: CSAKPLAGMTDTQYF
CDR3 DNA: TGCAGCGCTAAACCACTAGCGGGAATGACGGATACGCAGTATTTT

V gene: TRBV5-1
clone size: NA
J gene: TRBJ2-1
D gene: NA
CDR3 protein: CASSLGVTGGSYNEQFF
CDR3 DNA: TGCGCCAGCAGCTTGGGGGTTACCGGGGGCTCCTACAATGAGCAGTTCTTC

V gene: TRBV2
clone size: NA
J gene: TRBJ2-5
D gene: NA
CDR3 protein: CASSGEETQYF
CDR3 DNA: TGTGCCAGCAGTGGGGAAGAGACCCAGTACTTC

V gene: TRBV28
clone size: NA
J gene: TRBJ1-2
D gene: NA
CDR3 protein: CASSLDSPGYTF
CDR3 DNA: TGTGCCAGCAGTTTAGACAGTCCTGGCTACACCTTC

V gene: TRBV7-9
clone size: few
J gene: TRBJ2-1
D gene: TRBD1
CDR3 protein: CASSLGQGARNEQFF
CDR3 DNA: TGTGCCAGCAGCCTAGGACAGGGGGCGAGAAATGAGCAGTTCTTC

V gene: TRBV4-1
clone size: NA
J gene: TRBJ1-5
D gene: NA
CDR3 protein: CASSQVIGLNQPQHF
CDR3 DNA: TGCGCCAGCAGCCAAGTCATTGGGCTCAATCAGCCCCAGCATTTT

V gene: TRBV4-1
clone size: NA
J gene: TRBJ1-4
D gene: NA
CDR3 protein: CASSQVRGKLFF
CDR3 DNA: TGCGCCAGCAGCCAAGTTCGGGGTAAACTGTTTTTT

V gene: TRBV28
clone size: few
J gene: TRBJ2-7
D gene: TRBD1
CDR3 protein: CASSFGDRGTYEQYF
CDR3 DNA: TGTGCCAGCAGTTTCGGGGACAGAGGGACCTACGAGCAGTACTTC

V gene: TRBV10-1
clone size: NA
J gene: TRBJ1-4
D gene: NA
CDR3 protein: CASSVAGTRNEKLFF
CDR3 DNA: TGCGCCAGCAGTGTAGCCGGGACACGGAATGAAAAACTGTTTTTT

V gene: TRBV11-2
clone size: NA
J gene: TRBJ2-5
D gene: NA
CDR3 protein: CASSATWTQYF
CDR3 DNA: TGTGCCAGCAGCGCTACCTGGACCCAGTACTTC

V gene: TRBV28
clone size: NA
J gene: TRBJ2-3
D gene: NA
CDR3 protein: CASSLSRWDSTGDTQYF
CDR3 DNA: TGTGCCAGCAGTTTATCCCGTTGGGACTCTACGGGGGATACGCAGTATTTT

V gene: TRBV7-8
clone size: NA
J gene: TRBJ2-1
D gene: TRBD1
CDR3 protein: CASSRDRPNEQFF
CDR3 DNA: TGTGCCAGCAGCCGGGACAGGCCCAATGAGCAGTTCTTC

V gene: TRBV7-9
clone size: NA
J gene: TRBJ1-1
D gene: NA
CDR3 protein: CASSSGSFLTEAFF
CDR3 DNA: TGTGCCAGCAGCTCCGGGTCGTTTTTAACTGAAGCTTTCTTT

V gene: TRBV7-2
clone size: once
J gene: TRBJ2-5
D gene: NA
CDR3 protein: CASSLRGDSQETQYF
CDR3 DNA: TGTGCCAGCAGCTTAAGGGGGGACAGCCAAGAGACCCAGTACTTC

V gene: TRBV28
clone size: NA
J gene: TRBJ2-7
D gene: TRBD2
CDR3 protein: CASSPSGFGTSGRAYEQYF
CDR3 DNA: TGTGCCAGCAGCCCCTCGGGATTCGGGACTAGCGGGAGGGCCTACGAGCAGTACTTC

V gene: TRBV11-2
clone size: NA
J gene: TRBJ2-3
D gene: TRBD2
CDR3 protein: CASSFLGSASGITDTQYF
CDR3 DNA: TGTGCCAGCAGCTTTCTCGGAAGCGCTAGCGGGATCACAGATACGCAGTATTTT

V gene: TRBV5-1
clone size: NA
J gene: TRBJ1-2
D gene: TRBD1
CDR3 protein: CASSPEGADGYTF
CDR3 DNA: TGCGCCAGCAGCCCGGAGGGGGCGGATGGCTACACCTTC

V gene: TRBV5-1
clone size: NA
J gene: TRBJ2-3
D gene: NA
CDR3 protein: CASSIQPPSTDTQYF
CDR3 DNA: TGCGCCAGCAGCATCCAACCCCCCTCCACAGATACGCAGTATTTT

V gene: TRBV11-3
clone size: NA
J gene: TRBJ2-1
D gene: TRBD2
CDR3 protein: CASSLGTSDYNEQFF
CDR3 DNA: TGTGCCAGCAGCTTAGGCACTAGCGACTACAATGAGCAGTTCTTC

V gene: TRBV10-3
clone size: NA
J gene: TRBJ1-4
D gene: NA
CDR3 protein: CAIRGTLDEKLFF
CDR3 DNA: TGTGCCATCAGGGGGACATTAGATGAAAAACTGTTTTTT

V gene: TRBV28
clone size: NA
J gene: TRBJ2-2
D gene: TRBD1
CDR3 protein: CASSSDRGPISNTGELFF
CDR3 DNA: TGTGCCAGCAGTTCTGACAGGGGACCTATTTCGAACACCGGGGAGCTGTTTTTT

V gene: TRBV5-1
clone size: few
J gene: TRBJ2-7
D gene: NA
CDR3 protein: CASSNRWYEQYF
CDR3 DNA: TGCGCCAGCAGCAACAGATGGTACGAGCAGTACTTC

V gene: TRBV4-3
clone size: few
J gene: TRBJ1-1
D gene: NA
CDR3 protein: CASMGGTEAFF
CDR3 DNA: TGCGCCAGCATGGGGGGTACTGAAGCTTTCTTT

V gene: TRBV7-3
clone size: NA
J gene: TRBJ2-5
D gene: TRBD2
CDR3 protein: CASSLASGSGQETQYF
CDR3 DNA: TGTGCCAGCAGCTTAGCTAGCGGGAGTGGTCAAGAGACCCAGTACTTC

V gene: TRBV2
clone size: few
J gene: TRBJ2-7
D gene: NA
CDR3 protein: CASSERTRSREQYF
CDR3 DNA: TGTGCCAGCAGTGAGAGAACTCGGTCTCGGGAGCAGTACTTC

V gene: TRBV19
clone size: NA
J gene: TRBJ1-1
D gene: TRBD1
CDR3 protein: CASSIDLGQGATEAFF
CDR3 DNA: TGTGCCAGTAGTATAGATCTAGGACAGGGGGCAACTGAAGCTTTCTTT